This T cell receptor beta chain comes out of a study of radiotherapy plus CTLA-4 blockade in lung cancer. Study summary: Objective responses occurred in 15% to 20% of patients; about 31% had disease control. Study results and caveats: Early clonal dynamics of blood T cells, together with interferon-beta, were reported as the best response predictor. In blood, after radiotherapy plus ipilimumab, tumor-derived TCR clones expanded.

Focal radiation was given together with CTLA-4 blockade (ipilimumab) to patients with chemo-refractory metastatic non-small-cell lung cancer. Of note for this clone: As yet, its antigen is unknown.

Germline CDR1 SGHVS, CDR2 FQNEAQ. Trimming cost V 5 bases and J 3 bases, with 17 bases left between them. The CDR3 totals 16 residues. Only in-frame clones appear in the TCRdb table, and some are missing; sequencing was by immunoSEQ multiplex PCR. The profile shows approximately 85,000 clones, around 81% of them singletons. Material: peripheral blood, obtained from a patient treated with radiotherapy plus ipilimumab. This chain connects TRBV7-8 to TRBJ2-1; perhaps TRBD2 as D (5 bases). This sequence originates from a human donor with non-small cell lung cancer that progressed on radiotherapy plus ipilimumab. CDR3 residues: CASSPLAREFYNEQFF. The DNA for the CDR3 is TGTGCCAGCAGCCCCCTGGCTCGGGAATTCTACAATGAGCAGTTCTTC.